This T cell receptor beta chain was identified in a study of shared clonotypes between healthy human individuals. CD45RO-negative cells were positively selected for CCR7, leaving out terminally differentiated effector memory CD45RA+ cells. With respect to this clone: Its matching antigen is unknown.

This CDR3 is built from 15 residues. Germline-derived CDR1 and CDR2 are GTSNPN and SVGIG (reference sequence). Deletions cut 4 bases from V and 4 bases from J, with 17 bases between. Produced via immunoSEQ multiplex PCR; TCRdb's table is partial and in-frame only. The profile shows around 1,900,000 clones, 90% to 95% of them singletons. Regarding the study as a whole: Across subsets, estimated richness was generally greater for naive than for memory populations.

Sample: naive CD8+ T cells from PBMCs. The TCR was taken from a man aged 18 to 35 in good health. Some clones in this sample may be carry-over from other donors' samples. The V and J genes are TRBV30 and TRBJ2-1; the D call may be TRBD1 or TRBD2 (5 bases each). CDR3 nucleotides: TGTGCCTGGACCCCCCCCGGGACGGGGTACAATGAGCAGTTCTTC. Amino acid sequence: CAWTPPGTGYNEQFF.